Presented here are 13 T cell receptor beta chains from one specimen sequenced in a study of shared clonotypes between healthy human individuals. Repertoires were generated with immunoSEQ multiplex PCR, while TCRdb's copy carries only in-frame clones and drops some. The data show 2 million to 2.5 million clones, about 92% seen once. Terminally differentiated effector memory CD45RA+ cells were excluded by CCR7 positive selection of CD45RO-negative cells. The sequenced material came from naive CD8+ T cells from PBMCs. Receptor source: a man aged 18 to 29 in good health. Some clones in this sample may be carry-over from other donors' samples.

In DNA, the CDR3 is TGTGCCAGCAGCGAAGAAAGTTGGGGTTACGAGCAGTACTTC. Translation gives CASSEESWGYEQYF. The genes are TRBV9 and TRBJ2-7; D is unclear. V was clipped by 3 bases and J by 4 bases, with 14 bases between them. The CDR3 contains 14 residues. CDR1 and CDR2 from the germline V gene are SGDLS and YYNGEE.

V usage is TRBV6-5 and J usage is TRBJ1-1, with D perhaps TRBD1 (6 bases). Germline CDR1 is MNHEY and CDR2 is SVGAGI. The V end was cut by 6 bases, the J end by 0 bases, with 11 bases between. This CDR3 region has 14 residues. The CDR3 sequence is CASSPQGMNTEAFF. As DNA, the CDR3 is TGTGCCAGCAGCCCACAGGGCATGAACACTGAAGCTTTCTTT.

This chain connects TRBV4-1 to TRBJ1-1; no clear D gene. V lost 3 bases to trimming and J lost 7 bases, with 15 bases between them. This CDR3 contains 14 residues. CDR1 is MGHRA, CDR2 YSYEKL, per germline. The DNA of the CDR3 is TGCGCCAGCAGCCAGTCGTCTTCCCCTTTTGAAGCTTTCTTT. Its translation is CASSQSSSPFEAFF.

The V call is TRBV25-1, the J call TRBJ1-6, with D hard to call. Germline V gene lookup returns CDR1 MGHDK and CDR2 SYGVNS. The CDR3 totals 14 residues. V was shortened by 6 bases and J by 7 bases, with 13 bases between the two germline ends. The CDR3 DNA reads as TGTGCCAGCAGCTACGCTACCCTAAATTCACCCCTCCACTTT. It yields the protein CASSYATLNSPLHF.

V usage is TRBV9 and J usage is TRBJ1-2, with D perhaps matching TRBD1 (5 bases). This CDR3 is built from 17 residues. V shed 2 bases and J shed 4 bases, with 21 bases lying between them. Germline lookup yields CDR1 SGDLS and CDR2 YYNGEE. The CDR3 spells CASSVGRGTHSFYGYTF. The CDR3 nucleotides read TGTGCCAGCAGCGTCGGACGAGGGACGCATAGTTTCTATGGCTACACCTTC.

The chain is built from TRBV15 and TRBJ1-3; D is unclear. Between the trimmed V and J ends, which lost 1 base and 0 bases, there was a span of 13 bases. The CDR3 sequence is 17 residues long. Germline V gene sequence: CDR1 LNHNV, CDR2 YYDKDF (reference sequence). Here the CDR3 reads CATSRGYSLSSGNTIYF. CDR3 coding DNA: TGTGCCACCAGCAGAGGGTACAGCCTTAGCTCTGGAAACACCATATATTTT.

The chain uses TRBV13 and TRBJ2-7, with D maybe TRBD1 (5 bases). There are 14 residues in the CDR3. CDR1 is PRHDT, CDR2 FYEKMQ, per germline (reference sequence). V lost 5 bases, J lost 3 bases, and 14 bases lay in between. In DNA, the CDR3 is TGTGCCAGCAGCCCCCGCCAGGGCCACTACGAGCAGTACTTC. Amino acid sequence: CASSPRQGHYEQYF.

V is TRBV7-9 and J is TRBJ2-7; D is perhaps TRBD1 (6 bases). The CDR3 has 18 residues. CDR1 and CDR2 (germline): SEHNR, FQNEAQ (reference sequence). Trimming removed 4 bases from V and 3 bases from J, with 25 bases in between. This chain's CDR3 is CASSSPGTQMLLGYEQYF. The CDR3 DNA reads as TGTGCCAGCAGCTCCCCCGGGACACAAATGCTATTAGGCTACGAGCAGTACTTC.

This chain joins TRBV30 and TRBJ1-2; a weak D match, TRBD1 (6 bases). The CDR3 runs 14 residues. Germline V CDR1 and CDR2: GTSNPN, SVGIG (reference sequence). Trimming took off 4 bases at V and 4 bases at J, with 16 bases between the two ends. The CDR3 protein is CAWIQGFIGYGYTF. The CDR3 DNA reads as TGTGCCTGGATCCAGGGGTTTATCGGCTATGGCTACACCTTC. Drawing the rest from reference TRBV30 and TRBJ1-2, the complete variable domain is SQTIHQWPATLVQPVGSPLSLECTVEGTSNPNLYWYRQAAGRGLQLLFYSVGIGQISSEVPQNLSASRPQDRQFILSSKKLLLSDSGFYLCAWIQGFIGYGYTFGSGTRLTVV.

This clone was picked up one time. V usage is TRBV6-6 and J usage is TRBJ1-2; D is ambiguous. Germline V CDR1 and CDR2: MNHNY, SVGAGI (reference sequence). The CDR3 consists of 16 residues. V lost 6 bases and J lost 4, with 21 bases in between. The DNA of the CDR3 is TGTGCCAGCAGCTTCCTGGATAATAGACCATTCTATGGCTACACCTTC. This translates into CASSFLDNRPFYGYTF.

This clone was picked up one time. The J gene is TRBJ2-1, the V gene TRBV7-9; perhaps TRBD1 as D (5 bases). This CDR3 is 12 amino acids long. V was trimmed by 5 bases and J by 8 bases, leaving 10 bases between them. Per the germline V gene, CDR1 is SEHNR and CDR2 is FQNEAQ (reference sequence). The DNA for the CDR3 is TGTGCCAGCAGCCCAACCAGGGATGAGCAGTTCTTC. Protein product: CASSPTRDEQFF.

The rearrangement links TRBV4-1 to TRBJ2-7; D might be TRBD2 (6 bases). The germline V gene has CDR1 MGHRA and CDR2 YSYEKL. Trimming stripped 1 base from V and 1 base from J, with 11 bases between. This CDR3 has 15 amino acids. CDR3 sequence (DNA): TGCGCCAGCAGCCAAGCCGGGACTTCTTCCTACGAGCAGTACTTC. It encodes CASSQAGTSSYEQYF.

The chain couples TRBV7-9 to TRBJ2-7; tentative D call: TRBD2 (5 bases). CDR3 length: 14 residues. Per the germline V gene, CDR1 is SEHNR and CDR2 is FQNEAQ (reference sequence). V was clipped by 1 base and J by 5 bases, with 12 bases between them. CDR3 protein: CASSLDGGGDEQYF. CDR3 DNA sequence: TGTGCCAGCAGCTTAGATGGCGGAGGCGACGAGCAGTACTTC.